The 8 T cell receptor beta chains given below trace back to one sample, sequenced in a study of lymphopenia after photon versus proton radiotherapy. Measured with immunoSEQ multiplex PCR; TCRdb has only the in-frame clones, and not every one. The sample records around 160,000 clones, around nine tenths being singletons. Sample: peripheral blood, taken from a patient treated with photon-based radiotherapy. These receptor sequences come from a man aged 45-65 years with gastric cancer.

The V gene is TRBV7-2, the J gene TRBJ1-5; 8 positions agree with TRBD1. Per germline, CDR1 SGHTA and CDR2 FQGNSA. CDR3 length: 15 amino acids. Germline trimming cut 5 bases from V and 2 bases from J; bases unmatched to any gene: 5. The CDR3 sequence: CASSLQGVGNQPQHF. In DNA, the CDR3 is TGTGCCAGCAGCCTACAGGGGGTAGGCAATCAGCCCCAGCATTTT. Based on the CDR3 plus reference TRBV7-2 and TRBJ1-5, the full variable domain is GAGVSQSPSNKVTEKGKDVELRCDPISGHTALYWYRQSLGQGLEFLIYFQGNSAPDKSGLPSDRFSAERTGGSVSTLTIQRTQQEDSAVYLCASSLQGVGNQPQHFGDGTRLSIL.

This chain uses TRBV15 with TRBJ1-5; no clear D gene. V lost 0 bases and J lost 7, with 13 bases in between. Germline loops: CDR1 LNHNV, CDR2 YYDKDF (reference sequence). The CDR3 has 15 amino acids. CDR3 sequence (DNA): TGTGCCACCAGCAGAGATAATTCACCAGGACAGCCCCAGCATTTT. It encodes CATSRDNSPGQPQHF.

The genes are TRBV15 and TRBJ2-1, with D possibly being TRBD1 (6 bases). Trimming cost V 3 bases and J 9 bases, with 12 bases left between them. The CDR3 contains 13 residues. Germline CDR1 is LNHNV and CDR2 is YYDKDF (reference sequence). CDR3 residues: CATSRETGTEQFF. The CDR3 DNA reads TGTGCCACCAGCAGGGAGACAGGTACTGAGCAGTTCTTC.

The rearrangement uses TRBV7-3 and TRBJ2-1, with D possibly being TRBD1 (5 bases). Trimming cost V 2 bases and J 9 bases, with 17 bases left between them. Germline assignment: CDR1 SGHTA and CDR2 FQGTGA. This CDR3 is 15 amino acids long. In DNA form, the CDR3 reads TGTGCCAGCAGCTTATTGGACACCTCGAGAGGTGAGCAGTTCTTC. It encodes CASSLLDTSRGEQFF.

The chain has TRBV5-1 and TRBJ2-7; 11 bases fit TRBD2. The CDR3 spans 15 residues. The V and J ends lost 4 bases and 1 base, in that order; junction bases with no gene match: 4. In germline, CDR1 is SGHRS, CDR2 YFSETQ. DNA of the CDR3: TGCGCCAGCAGCGCGGGACTAGCGGCATCCTACGAGCAGTACTTC. Its translation: CASSAGLAASYEQYF.

The chain employs TRBV5-1 and TRBJ2-3, with D perhaps being TRBD1 or TRBD2 (5 bases each). The CDR3 contains 13 residues. The V gene lost 1 base and the J gene lost 5 bases, with 8 bases spanning the gap. Germline V gives CDR1 SGHRS, CDR2 YFSETQ. The CDR3 DNA sequence: TGCGCCAGCAGCTTGTTTGGGGGAGATACGCAGTATTTT. This codes for CASSLFGGDTQYF.

This chain links TRBV27 with TRBJ1-2, with TRBD1 matching over 9 bases. From germline, CDR1 is MNHEY and CDR2 SMNVEV (reference sequence). J was trimmed by 2 bases and V by 5 bases; bases with no gene match: 6. The CDR3 has 15 amino acids. CDR3 in amino acids: CASSLRTGENYGYTF. The CDR3 coding sequence is TGTGCCAGCAGTCTTCGGACAGGGGAAAACTATGGCTACACCTTC.

The J gene is TRBJ1-2, the V gene TRBV4-2; 7 nucleotides line up with TRBD1. The trim removed 1 base at V and 2 bases at J, leaving 4 bases unmatched. Germline assignment: CDR1 LGHNA and CDR2 YNFKEQ. The CDR3 sequence is 15 residues long. The CDR3 DNA reads TGTGCCAGCAGCCAAGCCGGGACAGCAAACTATGGCTACACCTTC. Its translation: CASSQAGTANYGYTF.